Here is one T cell receptor beta chain with its context. No antigen is known for it. Every donor was a healthy person donating bone marrow. These data originate in a study of cytomegalovirus exposure and HLA in healthy donors. Whole-study results and caveats: Most subjects had HLA-A and HLA-B alleles reportedly predicted accurately by TCR beta sequences.

This CDR3 region has 15 residues. Germline CDR1 PRHDT, CDR2 FYEKMQ (reference sequence). V lost 3 bases and J lost 1, with 11 bases in between. The PCR made use of 60 Vbeta and 13 Jbeta primers. The repertoire was sequenced with immunoSEQ multiplex PCR; TCRdb's copy has only in-frame clones and lacks some. Among around 170,000 clones listed, around 84% were seen once. Sample: PBMCs. The source is a woman aged 45-65 years in good health and CMV-seropositive. This chain uses TRBV13 with TRBJ2-3, with a tentative D call TRBD2 (5 bases). This chain's CDR3 is CASSFSGKGTDTQYF. The CDR3 DNA follows: TGTGCCAGCAGCTTTTCGGGGAAGGGCACAGATACGCAGTATTTT.